What follows are 32 T cell receptor beta chains derived from one specimen sequenced in a study of neurological immune-mediated disorders. Via MiXCR, TCRdb re-called the 5' RACE reads, giving one row per CDR3 protein. The table has some 53,000 distinct CDR3 sequences, over 15% seen once. The sequenced sample consisted of PBMCs. These receptor sequences come from a man between 60 and 75 years old in good health.

The V call is TRBV20-1, the J call TRBJ2-7, with a possible D match to TRBD1 (6 bases). This CDR3 has 12 residues. The germline V gene encodes CDR1 DFQATT and CDR2 SNEGSKA (reference sequence). V was pared by 5 bases and J by 2 bases, with 10 bases between. DNA of the CDR3: TGCAGTGCTGGGACATCCACCTACGAGCAGTACTTC. Translating gives CSAGTSTYEQYF.

This clonotype was seen many times. The chain couples TRBV2 to TRBJ2-1; TRBD2 matches at 11 bases. The germline V gene encodes CDR1 SNHLY and CDR2 FYNNEI. The CDR3 is 13 amino acids. V shed 4 bases, J shed 15 bases, and the junction held 8 bases outside the gene matches. DNA for the CDR3: TGTGCCAGCAGTGCAACTAGCGGGAGCGAAACGTTCTTC. Encoded protein: CASSATSGSETFF. Complete variable domain (other parts from reference TRBV2 and TRBJ2-1): EPEVTQTPSHQVTQMGQEVILRCVPISNHLYFYWYRQILGQKVEFLVSFYNNEISEKSEIFDDQFSVERPDGSNFTLKIRSTKLEDSAMYFCASSATSGSETFFGPGTRLTVL.

Remarks on this clonotype: At one boundary the junction diverges from the germline segment, which might be a read error. The V gene is TRBV3-1, the J gene TRBJ1-1; 8 bases fit TRBD1. CDR3 size: 14 residues. Germline loops: CDR1 LGHDT, CDR2 YNNKEL (reference sequence). CDR3 protein: CASSAADRATKAFF. The CDR3 DNA reads TGCGCCAGCAGCGCAGCGGACAGGGCCACTAAAGCTTTCTTT. Together with reference TRBV3-1 and TRBJ1-1, the CDR3 gives the full variable domain: DTAVSQTPKYLVTQMGNDKSIKCEQNLGHDTMYWYKQDSKKFLKIMFSYNNKELIINETVPNRFSPKSPDKAHLNLHINSLELGDSAVYFCASSAADRATKAFFGQGTRLTVV.

This clonotype has at least ten counts. The rearrangement uses TRBV12-3 or TRBV12-4 and TRBJ1-5, with TRBD1 matching over 7 bases. With V trimmed by 5 bases and J by 3 bases, 4 bases remained unmatched. This CDR3 has 14 amino acids. CDR3 sequence: CASSPDRVNQPQHF. The CDR3 nucleotides are TGTGCCAGCAGTCCCGACAGGGTCAATCAGCCCCAGCATTTT.

This clonotype appeared many times. The V call is TRBV19, the J call TRBJ1-1; D is ambiguous. Per germline, CDR1 LNHDA and CDR2 SQIVND (reference sequence). The V end lost 6 bases, the J end lost 0 bases, and 20 bases lay between the germline ends. The length of the CDR3 is 17 residues. CDR3 DNA: TGTGCCAGTAGCCCCCGCCCCAGTCGGTCGATGAACACTGAAGCTTTCTTT. It translates to CASSPRPSRSMNTEAFF.

This clonotype was observed many times. V and J are TRBV25-1 and TRBJ2-5; 9 nucleotides line up with TRBD2. This CDR3 comprises 13 residues. Germline V gene data show CDR1 as MGHDK and CDR2 as SYGVNS. With 4 bases clipped from V and 5 bases from J, the junction kept 2 bases outside the gene matches. The CDR3 DNA is TGTGCCAGCAGTGCGGGACTAGCCGAGACCCAGTACTTC. As protein: CASSAGLAETQYF.

A note on this clonotype: The germline gene is not matched at one end of the junction; a read error may be the cause. This sequence joins TRBV7-9 and TRBJ2-1; TRBD2 matches 10 bases. The germline gives CDR1 SEHNR, CDR2 FQNEAQ (reference sequence). This CDR3 region has 18 residues. CDR3 sequence: CANSPLPFQTSGTNQQFF. In DNA, the CDR3 is TGTGCCAACAGCCCGCTTCCTTTTCAAACTAGCGGGACCAATCAGCAGTTCTTC.

This clonotype has a count of ten or more. The V and J genes are TRBV7-2 and TRBJ2-1; 10 positions agree with TRBD2. Germline assignment: CDR1 SGHTA and CDR2 FQGNSA. The CDR3 covers 16 residues. V trimming: 7 bases; J trimming: 6 bases; junction bases outside the gene matches: 12. The CDR3 DNA sequence: TGTGCCAGCACCGTACAAAGCGGGAGGGCCCGCAATGAGCAGTTCTTC. It encodes CASTVQSGRARNEQFF.

This clonotype was picked up many times. This chain links TRBV10-3 with TRBJ1-2; the match to TRBD1 covers 7 bases. The V segment lost 0 bases and the J segment 2 bases; nucleotides outside the gene matches: 3. Germline CDR1 reads ENHRY; CDR2 reads SYGVKD. This CDR3 region has 15 residues. This CDR3 is CAISESGGSNYGYTF. DNA for the CDR3: TGTGCCATCAGTGAGTCAGGGGGCTCCAACTATGGCTACACCTTC.

This clonotype has ten or more counts. The chain employs TRBV5-1 and TRBJ2-2; D is unresolved. This CDR3 region has 13 residues. Germline-derived CDR1 and CDR2 are SGHRS and YFSETQ. The germline V and J ends were trimmed by 3 bases and 4 bases, with 7 bases remaining between them. The CDR3 bases are TGCGCCAGCAGCTCCTCCGTCACCGGGGAGCTGTTTTTT. Translated: CASSSSVTGELFF.

This chain links TRBV6-5 with TRBJ1-3, with 7 positions matching TRBD1. The length of the CDR3 is 15 residues. Unmatched junction bases numbered 10, after V lost 5 bases and J lost 6 bases. Germline V gene data show CDR1 as MNHEY and CDR2 as SVGAGI. CDR3 sequence reads: CASSGPTGSINTIYF. The DNA for the CDR3 is TGTGCCAGCAGTGGACCGACAGGGAGTATAAACACCATATATTTT.

Ten or more counts support this clonotype. This rearrangement joins TRBV21-1 to TRBJ2-1; the table's TRBD2 call for D was not verified on the DNA. TRBV21-1 is tagged as a pseudogene. This CDR3 has 18 amino acids. The CDR3 loop reads CASSKEGIGRHSYNEQFF. The DNA of the CDR3 is TGTGCCAGCAGCAAAGAAGGTATCGGGAGACACTCCTACAATGAGCAGTTCTTC.

This clonotype was recorded many times. The genes are TRBV20-1 and TRBJ1-4; D might be TRBD1 (5 bases). Germline V gene sequence: CDR1 DFQATT, CDR2 SNEGSKA (reference sequence). CDR3 length: 15 amino acids. With 1 base removed from V and 8 bases from J, the gap between germline ends came to 17 bases. The DNA of the CDR3 is TGCAGTGCTAGAGCTGGGGGACTGCGAGGAGAAAAACTGTTTTTT. This translates into CSARAGGLRGEKLFF.

This clonotype was found many times. The chain is built from TRBV10-3 and TRBJ2-7; D possibly matches TRBD1 or TRBD2 (6 bases each). The CDR3 has 15 amino acids. V dropped 6 bases and J dropped 7 bases, with 22 bases sitting between them. Germline V gene lookup returns CDR1 ENHRY and CDR2 SYGVKD. The CDR3 DNA follows: TGTGCCATCAGCGACAGGACTTCTCTTGGAGGGGAGCAGTACTTC. Its protein product is CAISDRTSLGGEQYF.

This clonotype was observed many times. The chain employs TRBV12-3 or TRBV12-4 and TRBJ2-1; D not resolved. There are 13 residues in the CDR3. Trimming pared 3 bases from V and 3 bases from J, leaving 6 bases between. CDR3 in amino acids: CASSFDGYNEQFF. In nucleotides, the CDR3 is TGTGCCAGCAGTTTCGACGGCTACAATGAGCAGTTCTTC.

This clonotype was observed at least ten times. This rearrangement joins TRBV10-3 to TRBJ1-6, with TRBD1 as a possible D gene (5 bases). CDR1 is ENHRY and CDR2 is SYGVKD in the germline V gene. The CDR3 extends over 14 amino acids. V lost 6 bases to trimming and J lost 7 bases, with 13 bases between them. The DNA for the CDR3 is TGTGCCATCAGGCCCGGACAAACCAATTCACCCCTCCACTTT. Translation gives CAIRPGQTNSPLHF.

This clonotype has ten or more counts. This chain links TRBV29-1 with TRBJ2-1; 8 bases are shared with TRBD2. Germline V gene data show CDR1 as SQVTM and CDR2 as ANQGSEA. The V gene end was trimmed by 3 bases and the J gene end by 5 bases; junction bases not matched to a gene: 6. CDR3 length equals 14 residues. CDR3 DNA sequence: TGCAGCGTTGACGACGGGAGGGCCCACAATGAGCAGTTCTTC. Protein: CSVDDGRAHNEQFF.

This clonotype showed up just a few times. The V and J genes are TRBV5-1 and TRBJ2-5, with TRBD1 identical over 8 bases. The length of the CDR3 is 16 residues. With V trimmed by 4 bases and J by 4 bases, 12 bases remained unmatched. Per germline, CDR1 SGHRS and CDR2 YFSETQ. CDR3 bases: TGCGCCAGCAGCGACGGGGGTCTACAGGGGGTAGAGACCCAGTACTTC. This codes for CASSDGGLQGVETQYF.

In this sample, this clonotype turned up many times. The chain's CDR3 is CASSPTRGGSRMGDTQYF. CDR3 bases: TGCGCCAGCAGCCCCACCCGGGGGGGATCCCGTATGGGAGATACGCAGTATTTT. This chain connects TRBV5-1 to TRBJ2-3; 8 nucleotides align to TRBD2. This CDR3 contains 18 residues. Trimming took 4 bases from V and 5 from J; bases not matched to a gene: 18. CDR1 SGHRS and CDR2 YFSETQ come from the germline V gene.

This clonotype has just a few counts. The chain links TRBV6-1 to TRBJ2-6, with a weak D call TRBD2 (6 bases). V was trimmed by 0 bases and J by 3 bases, leaving 15 bases between them. CDR1 MNHNS and CDR2 SASEGT come from the germline V gene. There are 18 residues in the CDR3. CDR3 amino acids: CASSEASPGASGANVLTF. CDR3 in DNA: TGTGCCAGCAGTGAAGCTTCCCCGGGAGCTAGTGGGGCCAACGTCCTGACTTTC.

This clonotype was observed many times. The V call is TRBV6-6, the J call TRBJ1-6; 10 nucleotides agree with TRBD1. Germline CDR1 is MNHNY and CDR2 is SVGAGI (reference sequence). With 3 bases clipped from V and 7 bases from J, the junction kept 6 bases outside the gene matches. The CDR3 loop spans 16 amino acids. The CDR3 loop is CASSYGDRGANSPLHF. Written as DNA, the CDR3 is TGTGCCAGCAGTTATGGGGACAGGGGCGCAAATTCACCCCTCCACTTT.

The rearrangement joins TRBV28 to TRBJ1-5, with TRBD1 identical over 7 bases. CDR1 is MDHEN and CDR2 is SYDVKM in the germline V gene. V dropped 3 bases and J dropped 6; count of bases not matched to a gene: 5. The CDR3 runs 14 residues. The CDR3 spells CASSFLQGSQPQHF. DNA for the CDR3: TGTGCCAGCAGTTTCCTACAGGGGAGTCAGCCCCAGCATTTT.

In this sample, this clonotype turned up many times. CDR3 in DNA: TGTGCCAGCAGGGGACAGGTTAATGAAAAACTGTTTTTT. It codes for CASRGQVNEKLFF. This chain uses TRBV7-2 with TRBJ1-4, with 8 bases aligning to TRBD1. The CDR3 is made up of 13 amino acids. Germline CDR1 and CDR2: SGHTA and FQGNSA. The V and J ends lost 6 bases and 4 bases, in that order; junction bases with no gene match: 1.

This clonotype was counted at least ten times. The chain uses TRBV29-1 and TRBJ2-5; no clear D gene. CDR1 and CDR2 from the germline V gene are SQVTM and ANQGSEA. The CDR3 totals 11 residues. V lost 3 bases and J lost 4, with 6 bases in between. The CDR3 spells CSVDQRETQYF. Written as DNA, the CDR3 is TGCAGCGTTGACCAGCGAGAGACCCAGTACTTC.

This clonotype has at least ten counts. CDR3 coding DNA: TGTGCCAGCAGTTACTCCCCGGGAGCTGAACAAGATACGCAGTATTTT. Translation: CASSYSPGAEQDTQYF. The chain carries TRBV6-5 and TRBJ2-3; D perhaps matches TRBD2 (6 bases). The germline gives CDR1 MNHEY, CDR2 SVGAGI. The CDR3 is made up of 16 amino acids. V lost 0 bases and J lost 5, with 15 bases in between.

This clonotype appeared many times. This chain uses TRBV7-2 with TRBJ1-6; no reliable D call. V gave up 5 bases and J gave up 10 bases, with 15 bases separating them. This CDR3 spans 14 amino acids. Germline assignment: CDR1 SGHTA and CDR2 FQGNSA. CDR3 protein: CASSLSMGVSPLHF. Here the CDR3 DNA reads TGTGCCAGCAGCCTTAGCATGGGTGTCTCACCCCTCCACTTT.

This clonotype was counted at least ten times. The chain uses TRBV6-2 or TRBV6-3 and TRBJ2-1; D tentatively reads TRBD1 or TRBD2 (5 bases each). The V and J ends lost 7 bases and 2 bases respectively, with 18 bases between them. CDR1 and CDR2 from the germline V gene are MNHEY and SVGEGT. The CDR3 sequence is 16 residues long. CDR3 coding DNA: TGTGCCAGCATCCGATCCGGGGCAGCCCCCTACAATGAGCAGTTCTTC. It codes for CASIRSGAAPYNEQFF.

This clonotype was counted between two and nine times. The J gene is TRBJ2-2, the V gene TRBV7-3, with 7 bases that match TRBD1. From germline, CDR1 is SGHTA and CDR2 FQGTGA. This CDR3 has 13 amino acids. V gave up 8 bases and J gave up 7 bases; unmatched junction bases: 7. In DNA, the CDR3 is TGTGCCAGCCGTGGGACAGTCGGCGGGGAGCTGTTTTTT. Translating it yields CASRGTVGGELFF.

J is TRBJ2-3 and V is TRBV9; 12 bases align to TRBD2. In germline, CDR1 is SGDLS, CDR2 YYNGEE. Trimming at V came to 4 bases and at J to 1 base, leaving 4 bases not matched to a gene. This CDR3 contains 16 residues. In nucleotides, the CDR3 is TGTGCCAGCAGCCTCCGGACTAGCGGGGGCACAGATACGCAGTATTTT. Protein sequence: CASSLRTSGGTDTQYF.

This clonotype was recorded at least ten times. The rearrangement joins TRBV6-5 to TRBJ2-2, with TRBD1 identical over 8 bases. Germline trimming cut 6 bases from V and 8 bases from J; bases unmatched to any gene: 8. The CDR3 has 14 amino acids. Looked up from germline, CDR1 is MNHEY and CDR2 is SVGAGI. In DNA, the CDR3 is TGTGCCAGCAGAAGACAGGGGCCCACAGGGGAGCTGTTTTTT. This encodes CASRRQGPTGELFF.

This clonotype was found many times. The chain has TRBV20-1 and TRBJ2-5; 9 nucleotides line up with TRBD2. Germline V CDR1 and CDR2: DFQATT, SNEGSKA (reference sequence). The V and J ends lost 3 bases and 7 bases, in that order; junction bases with no gene match: 15. The CDR3 sequence is 16 residues long. The CDR3 loop is CSASPGVAGALRTQYF. CDR3 sequence (DNA): TGCAGTGCTAGTCCCGGGGTAGCGGGAGCCCTTAGGACCCAGTACTTC.

This clonotype occurred many times. The rearrangement joins TRBV28 to TRBJ2-7, with 12 nucleotides matching TRBD1. V lost 6 bases and J lost 6; bases outside the gene matches: 9. This CDR3 is 15 amino acids long. Germline V lookup: CDR1 MDHEN, CDR2 SYDVKM. The CDR3: CASSRGTGGLTEQYF. In nucleotides, the CDR3 is TGTGCCAGCAGCCGCGGGACAGGGGGCCTGACCGAGCAGTACTTC.